This TCR beta chain was recorded in a study of graft-versus-host responses after intestinal transplantation. Regarding this clone: The target antigen is unknown. The sample holds other DNA sequences that translate to the same CDR3.

Overall study findings and caveats: Peak levels of circulating GvH clones tracked with early post-transplant HvG declines.

Trimming removed 3 bases from V and 1 base from J, with 0 bases in between. This CDR3 comprises 11 residues. The V gene's germline CDR1 is KGHSH and CDR2 LQKENI. Assay: immunoSEQ multiplex PCR; the TCRdb copy retains only in-frame clones and omits some. The sample lists 45,000 to 65,000 clones; about 94% were seen once. J is TRBJ2-5 and V is TRBV18; D remains unclear. The TCR sequence derives from a human donor who was the organ donor for an intestinal transplant. The sample here was unstimulated CD4+ T cells sorted from spleen or lymph node cells, taken before transplant. The chain's CDR3 is CASSPQETQYF. The DNA of the CDR3 is TGTGCCAGCTCACCCCAAGAGACCCAGTACTTC.